This TCR beta chain is drawn from a study of T cells expressing NK-cell markers. The study, taken as a whole, reports: It was still unclear whether expanded NKG2C+ T cell clones were HCMV specific. In more than 5 donors, dominant CD3+CD56+NKG2C+ clonotypes ranked among the top 10 CD8+ clonotypes. A few donors' CD3+CD56-NKG2C+ cells were dominated by the same clonotypes.

Comment on this clonotype: Its antigen is undetermined.

The germline gives CDR1 SEHNR, CDR2 FQNEAQ (reference sequence). CDR3 size: 14 residues. TCR beta cDNA was generated via 5'RACE template switching incorporating UMIs. From its re-call of the 5' RACE reads, TCRdb lists each CDR3 protein once, without DNA. The sample's table shows around 550,000 distinct CDR3 sequences. The chain recombines TRBV7-9 with TRBJ1-1. The specimen was blood T cells: a sorted CD56 or NKG2C T cell subset, CD4+ or CD8+ T cells, or bulk PBMC T cells (not recorded which). The sequence came from a man between 18 and 35 years old in good health. The CDR3 sequence is CASSPPTYNTEAFF.